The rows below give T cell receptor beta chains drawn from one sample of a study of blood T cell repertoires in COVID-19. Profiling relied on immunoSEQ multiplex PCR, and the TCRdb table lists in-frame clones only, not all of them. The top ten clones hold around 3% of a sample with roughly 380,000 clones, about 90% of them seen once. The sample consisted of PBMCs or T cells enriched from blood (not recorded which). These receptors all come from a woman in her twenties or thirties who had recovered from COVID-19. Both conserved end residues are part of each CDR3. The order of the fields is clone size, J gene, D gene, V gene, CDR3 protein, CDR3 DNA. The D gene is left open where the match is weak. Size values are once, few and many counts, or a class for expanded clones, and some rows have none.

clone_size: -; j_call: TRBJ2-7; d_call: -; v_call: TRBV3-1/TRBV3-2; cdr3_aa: CASSQRLAAEQYF; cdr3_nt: TGTGCCAGCAGCCAGCGACTCGCGGCCGAGCAGTACTTC
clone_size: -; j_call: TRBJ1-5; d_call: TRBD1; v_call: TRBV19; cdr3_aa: CASSTRQGPGPQHF; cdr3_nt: TGTGCCAGTAGTACCAGACAGGGTCCGGGGCCCCAGCATTTT
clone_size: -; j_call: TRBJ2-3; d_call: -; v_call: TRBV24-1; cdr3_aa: CATSLSTDTQYF; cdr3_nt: TGTGCCACCAGTCTAAGCACAGATACGCAGTATTTT
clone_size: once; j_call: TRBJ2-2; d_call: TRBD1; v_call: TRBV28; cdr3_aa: CASSQTGGSGELFF; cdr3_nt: TGTGCCAGCAGCCAGACAGGGGGCAGCGGGGAGCTGTTTTTT
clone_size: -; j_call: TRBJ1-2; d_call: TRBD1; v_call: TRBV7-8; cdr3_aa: CASSSRTGDGYTF; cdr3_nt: TGTGCCAGCAGCTCCCGGACAGGGGACGGCTACACCTTC
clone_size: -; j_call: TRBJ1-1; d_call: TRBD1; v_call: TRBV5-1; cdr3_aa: CASSARQGLEAFF; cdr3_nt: TGCGCCAGCAGCGCGCGACAGGGCCTTGAAGCTTTCTTT
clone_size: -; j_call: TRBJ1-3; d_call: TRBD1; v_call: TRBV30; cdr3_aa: CARTGTLGNTIYF; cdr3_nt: TGTGCCAGGACAGGCACCCTTGGAAACACCATATATTTT
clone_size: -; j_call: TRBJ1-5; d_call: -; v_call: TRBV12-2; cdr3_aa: CASRLGQGPQHF; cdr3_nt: TGTGCAAGTCGCTTAGGCCAGGGGCCCCAGCATTTT
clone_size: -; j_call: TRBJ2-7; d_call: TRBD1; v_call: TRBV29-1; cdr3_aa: CSVVQGVDEQYF; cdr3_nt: TGCAGCGTTGTTCAGGGGGTCGACGAGCAGTACTTC
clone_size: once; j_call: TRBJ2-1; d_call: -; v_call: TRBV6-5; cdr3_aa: CASSPGFHEQFF; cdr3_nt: TGTGCCAGCAGCCCCGGTTTTCATGAGCAGTTCTTC
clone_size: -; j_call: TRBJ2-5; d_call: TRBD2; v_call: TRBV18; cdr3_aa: CASSPTSGSQETQYF; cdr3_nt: TGTGCCAGCTCGCCGACTAGCGGGTCCCAAGAGACCCAGTACTTC
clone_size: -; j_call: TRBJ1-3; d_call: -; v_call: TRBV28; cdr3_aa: CASSQAGNTIYF; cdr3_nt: TGTGCCAGCAGCCAGGCCGGAAACACCATATATTTT
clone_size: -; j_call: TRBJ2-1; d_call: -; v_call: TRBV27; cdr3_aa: CASSLSSRVDEQFF; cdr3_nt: TGTGCCAGCAGTTTAAGCTCCAGGGTCGATGAGCAGTTCTTC
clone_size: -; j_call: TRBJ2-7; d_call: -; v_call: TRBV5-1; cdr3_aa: CASSSAVPSYEQYF; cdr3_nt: TGCGCCAGCAGCTCGGCGGTGCCCTCCTACGAGCAGTACTTC
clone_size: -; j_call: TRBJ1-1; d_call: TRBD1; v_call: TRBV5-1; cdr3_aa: CASSPRARGTVGTEAFF; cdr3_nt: TGCGCCAGCAGCCCTCGAGCCCGGGGGACAGTAGGTACTGAAGCTTTCTTT
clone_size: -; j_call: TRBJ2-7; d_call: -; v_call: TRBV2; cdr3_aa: CASKDRGLASSYEQYF; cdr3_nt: TGTGCCAGCAAGGACAGGGGACTAGCGAGCTCATACGAGCAGTACTTC
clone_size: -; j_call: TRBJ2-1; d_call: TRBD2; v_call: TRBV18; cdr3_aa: CASSPGLAINEQFF; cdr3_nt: TGTGCCAGCTCCCCTGGACTAGCGATAAATGAGCAGTTCTTC
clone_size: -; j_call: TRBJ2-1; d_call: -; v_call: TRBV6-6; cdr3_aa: CASGHRGEQFF; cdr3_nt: TGTGCCAGCGGACACAGAGGTGAGCAGTTCTTC
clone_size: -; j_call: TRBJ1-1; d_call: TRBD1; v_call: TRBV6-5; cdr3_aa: CASSYSTGPVHTEAFF; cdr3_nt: TGTGCCAGCAGTTACTCGACAGGGCCGGTACACACTGAAGCTTTCTTT
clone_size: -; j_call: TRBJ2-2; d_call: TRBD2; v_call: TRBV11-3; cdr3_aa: CASSFTSGRVTGELFF; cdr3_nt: TGTGCCAGCAGCTTCACTAGCGGGAGGGTCACCGGGGAGCTGTTTTTT
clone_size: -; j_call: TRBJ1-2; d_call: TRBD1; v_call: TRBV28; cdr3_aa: CASKPGGAGYGYTF; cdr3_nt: TGTGCCAGCAAGCCAGGGGGCGCAGGTTATGGCTACACCTTC
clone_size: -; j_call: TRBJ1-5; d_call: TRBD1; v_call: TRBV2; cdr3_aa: CASSKDRGQQPQHF; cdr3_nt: TGTGCCAGCAGTAAAGACAGGGGTCAGCAGCCCCAGCATTTT
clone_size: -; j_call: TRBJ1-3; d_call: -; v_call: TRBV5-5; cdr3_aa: CASSFRPGAINTIYF; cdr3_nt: TGTGCCAGCAGCTTTAGACCAGGGGCCATAAACACCATATATTTT
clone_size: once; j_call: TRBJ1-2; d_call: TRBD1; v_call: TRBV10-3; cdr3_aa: CAIKGTGSNYGYTF; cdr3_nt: TGTGCCATCAAGGGGACAGGGAGCAACTATGGCTACACCTTC
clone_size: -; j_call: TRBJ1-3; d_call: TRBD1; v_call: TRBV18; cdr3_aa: CASSPAGTEVGYTIYF; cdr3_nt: TGTGCCAGCTCACCGGCCGGGACAGAGGTCGGCTACACCATATATTTT
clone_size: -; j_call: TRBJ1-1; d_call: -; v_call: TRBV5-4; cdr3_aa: CASSFAVNTEAFF; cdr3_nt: TGTGCCAGCAGCTTTGCGGTGAACACTGAAGCTTTCTTT
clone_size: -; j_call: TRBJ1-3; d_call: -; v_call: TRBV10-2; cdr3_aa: CASSDHRDTSSGNTIYF; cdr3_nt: TGCGCCAGCAGTGACCACCGGGACACCTCCTCTGGAAACACCATATATTTT
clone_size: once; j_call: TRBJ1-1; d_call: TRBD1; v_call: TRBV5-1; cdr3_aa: CASSPATGEVTEAFF; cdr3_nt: TGCGCCAGCAGCCCAGCGACAGGGGAGGTCACTGAAGCTTTCTTT
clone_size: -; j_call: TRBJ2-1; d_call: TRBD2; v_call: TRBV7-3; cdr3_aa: CASSPPGLTYNEQFF; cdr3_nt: TGTGCCAGCAGCCCCCCGGGACTAACCTACAATGAGCAGTTCTTC
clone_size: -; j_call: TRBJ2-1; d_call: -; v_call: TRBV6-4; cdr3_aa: CASSGDYSEQFF; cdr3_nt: TGTGCCAGCAGTGGCGACTATTCTGAGCAGTTCTTC
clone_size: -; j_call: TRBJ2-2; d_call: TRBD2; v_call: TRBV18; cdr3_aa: CASSPIRLAGGLSNTGELFF; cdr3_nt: TGTGCCAGCTCACCCATTCGACTAGCGGGAGGTTTGTCGAACACCGGGGAGCTGTTTTTT
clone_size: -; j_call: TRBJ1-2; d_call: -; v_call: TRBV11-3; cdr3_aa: CASSLRFGYTF; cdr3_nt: TGTGCCAGCAGCTTACGGTTTGGCTACACCTTC
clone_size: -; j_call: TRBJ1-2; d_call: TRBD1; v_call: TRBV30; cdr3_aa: CAWSRRQGVVYGYTF; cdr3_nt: TGTGCCTGGAGTCGCCGACAGGGGGTAGTCTATGGCTACACCTTC
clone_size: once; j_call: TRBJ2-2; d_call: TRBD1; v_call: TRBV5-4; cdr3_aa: CASSPGTDAGELFF; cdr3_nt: TGTGCCAGCAGCCCGGGGACAGATGCCGGGGAGCTGTTTTTT
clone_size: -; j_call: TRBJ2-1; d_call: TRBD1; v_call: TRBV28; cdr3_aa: CASSLSGQGNNEQFF; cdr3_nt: TGTGCCAGCAGTTTATCGGGACAGGGGAACAATGAGCAGTTCTTC
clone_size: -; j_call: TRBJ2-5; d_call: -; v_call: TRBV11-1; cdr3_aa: CASSPDIRRETQYF; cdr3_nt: TGTGCCAGCAGCCCGGACATCCGGCGGGAGACCCAGTACTTC
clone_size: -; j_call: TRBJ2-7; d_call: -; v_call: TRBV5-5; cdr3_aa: CASSLVVEPGLSYEQYF; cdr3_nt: TGTGCCAGCAGCTTGGTAGTGGAGCCAGGGTTAAGTTACGAGCAGTACTTC
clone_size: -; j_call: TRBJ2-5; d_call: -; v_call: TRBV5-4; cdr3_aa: CASSWTAGDQETQYF; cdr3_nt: TGTGCCAGCAGCTGGACGGCAGGGGACCAAGAGACCCAGTACTTC
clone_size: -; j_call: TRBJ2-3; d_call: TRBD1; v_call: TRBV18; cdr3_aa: CASSPFGTGFAAGPDTQYF; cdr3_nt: TGTGCCAGCTCACCATTCGGGACAGGGTTTGCAGCGGGACCAGATACGCAGTATTTT
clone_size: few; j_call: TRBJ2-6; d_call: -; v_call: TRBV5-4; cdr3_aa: CASSQPLAEVASGANVLTF; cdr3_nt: TGTGCCAGCAGCCAACCTCTCGCGGAGGTAGCCTCTGGGGCCAACGTCCTGACTTTC
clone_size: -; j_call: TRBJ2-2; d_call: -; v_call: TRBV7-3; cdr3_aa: CASSLGAGTGELFF; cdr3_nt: TGTGCCAGCAGCTTAGGGGCCGGCACCGGGGAGCTGTTTTTT
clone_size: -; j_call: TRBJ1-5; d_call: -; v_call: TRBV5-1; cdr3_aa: CASSQDSNQPQHF; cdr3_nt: TGCGCCAGCAGCCAGGATAGCAATCAGCCCCAGCATTTT
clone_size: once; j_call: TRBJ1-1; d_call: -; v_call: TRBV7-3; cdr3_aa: CASSLSSGAEAFF; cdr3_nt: TGTGCCAGCAGCTTGAGTTCGGGGGCTGAAGCTTTCTTT
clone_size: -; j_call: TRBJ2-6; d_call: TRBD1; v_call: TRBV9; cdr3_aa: CASSATGVSGANVLTF; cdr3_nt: TGTGCCAGCAGCGCTACAGGGGTGTCCGGGGCCAACGTCCTGACTTTC
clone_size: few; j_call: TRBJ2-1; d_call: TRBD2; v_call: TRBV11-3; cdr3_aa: CASSLDGTSSCFF; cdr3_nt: TGTGCCAGCAGCTTAGACGGGACTAGTTCATGTTTCTTC
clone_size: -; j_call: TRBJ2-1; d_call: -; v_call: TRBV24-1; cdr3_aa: CATSDPIGNEQFF; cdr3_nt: TGTGCCACCAGTGATCCCATCGGCAATGAGCAGTTCTTC